One and the same sample provided the 10 T cell receptor beta chains below, sequenced in a study of cytomegalovirus exposure and HLA in healthy donors (dated by TCRdb to 2016 to 2017). The library was made by the immunoSEQ multiplex PCR assay. The multiplex PCR relied on a mix of 60 forward primers for TCR Vbeta segments and 13 reverse primers for TCR Jbeta segments. This immuneACCESS table, as held by TCRdb, lists in-frame sequences with V and J called but not all clones. Of the missing ones, under half trace to an unresolved V gene in checked studies; the others have no known cause. For this sample there are under 150,000 clones; 75% to 85% appear just once. The ten largest clones represent 5.9% of the sample. The sequenced sample consisted of PBMCs. The receptors originated from a woman aged 40 to 49 in good health and CMV-seropositive.

The chain is built from TRBV5-4 and TRBJ2-2; TRBD2 matches at 7 bases. V trimming: 0 bases; J trimming: 7 bases; junction bases outside the gene matches: 6. CDR1 and CDR2 (germline): SGHNT, YYREEE (reference sequence). The CDR3 is made up of 15 amino acids. The CDR3: CASSLEAGRSGELFF. The DNA of the CDR3 is TGTGCCAGCAGCTTGGAAGCGGGAAGGAGCGGGGAGCTGTTTTTT. The full variable domain, in which reference TRBV5-4 and TRBJ2-2 provide the parts outside the CDR3, is ETGVTQSPTHLIKTRGQQVTLRCSSQSGHNTVSWYQQALGQGPQFIFQYYREEENGRGNFPPRFSGLQFPNYSSELNVNALELDDSALYLCASSLEAGRSGELFFGEGSRLTVL.

The rearrangement uses TRBV28 and TRBJ1-5; D is unclear. Trimming removed 6 bases at V and 7 bases at J, with 10 bases between. The germline CDR1 and CDR2 sequences are MDHEN and SYDVKM. This CDR3 has 12 residues. CDR3 in DNA: TGTGCCAGCAGCTTGACTTGGCAGCCCCAGCATTTT. This codes for CASSLTWQPQHF.

The chain uses TRBV28 and TRBJ2-2; TRBD1 might be the D (6 bases). This CDR3 has 15 amino acids. The ends were cut back, 4 bases at V and 1 base at J, with 10 bases in the middle. Germline CDR1 MDHEN, CDR2 SYDVKM. In DNA form, the CDR3 reads TGTGCCAGCAGTTCGGGACACTTGAACACCGGGGAGCTGTTTTTT. Amino acid sequence: CASSSGHLNTGELFF.

In the case of this clone: This sample also contains other DNA sequences that code for the same CDR3. The J gene is TRBJ2-7, the V gene TRBV5-6, with 7 bases aligning to TRBD2. This CDR3 is 14 amino acids long. Trimming at V came to 4 bases and at J to 2 bases, leaving 6 bases not matched to a gene. Germline CDR1 SGHDT, CDR2 YYEEEE. The CDR3 is CASSQPGLAYEQYF. CDR3 bases: TGTGCCAGCAGCCAGCCCGGACTAGCCTACGAGCAGTACTTC.

This rearrangement joins TRBV28 to TRBJ2-2; 12 bases fit TRBD2. The CDR3 has 17 amino acids. Germline assignment: CDR1 MDHEN and CDR2 SYDVKM. V was pared by 0 bases and J by 6 bases, with 5 bases of the junction left unmatched. The CDR3: CASSLWRLAGGPGELFF. The CDR3 coding sequence is TGTGCCAGCAGTTTATGGCGGCTAGCGGGAGGGCCCGGGGAGCTGTTTTTT.

The rearrangement links TRBV18 to TRBJ1-1, with 7 bases lining up with TRBD1. Germline V CDR1 and CDR2: KGHSH, LQKENI. The CDR3 totals 13 residues. V was pared by 5 bases and J by 5 bases, with 5 bases of the junction left unmatched. CDR3 loop: CASSTQGNTEAFF. Written as DNA, the CDR3 is TGTGCCAGCTCAACACAGGGGAATACTGAAGCTTTCTTT.

The V gene is TRBV7-8, the J gene TRBJ2-3, with TRBD2 matching over 7 bases. Germline V gene lookup returns CDR1 SGHVS and CDR2 FQNEAQ. Trimming cost V 7 bases and J 1 base; bases outside gene matches: 8. The CDR3 extends over 15 amino acids. CDR3 residues: CASKDSGLGTDTQYF. Written as DNA, the CDR3 is TGTGCCAGCAAAGATAGCGGGCTGGGCACAGATACGCAGTATTTT. Full variable domain (remainder filled in from reference TRBV7-8 and TRBJ2-3): GAGVSQSPRYKVAKRGQDVALRCDPISGHVSLFWYQQALGQGPEFLTYFQNEAQLDKSGLPSDRFFAERPEGSVSTLKIQRTQQEDSAVYLCASKDSGLGTDTQYFGPGTRLTVL.

The chain carries TRBV5-6 and TRBJ1-5; 8 bases are shared with TRBD1. In germline, CDR1 is SGHDT, CDR2 YYEEEE. The CDR3 length is 16 residues. With 4 bases clipped from V and 5 bases from J, the junction kept 11 bases outside the gene matches. CDR3 in DNA: TGTGCCAGCAGCCCCCGGACAGGGCCAGCGGATCAGCCCCAGCATTTT. Translated: CASSPRTGPADQPQHF. The whole variable domain, filled in from reference TRBV5-6 and TRBJ1-5, reads DAGVTQSPTHLIKTRGQQVTLRCSPKSGHDTVSWYQQALGQGPQFIFQYYEEEERQRGNFPDRFSGHQFPNYSSELNVNALLLGDSALYLCASSPRTGPADQPQHFGDGTRLSIL.

The chain uses TRBV25-1 and TRBJ2-3; D unresolved. Germline CDR1 is MGHDK and CDR2 is SYGVNS. CDR3 length: 18 amino acids. Between the trimmed V and J ends, which lost 2 bases and 5 bases, there was a span of 23 bases. The DNA of the CDR3 is TGTGCCAGCAGTGAAGCTCAGCGCAGCAGTTTCCGCGAAGATACGCAGTATTTT. This codes for CASSEAQRSSFREDTQYF. Complete variable domain (other parts from reference TRBV25-1 and TRBJ2-3): EADIYQTPRYLVIGTGKKITLECSQTMGHDKMYWYQQDPGMELHLIHYSYGVNSTEKGDLSSESTVSRIRTEHFPLTLESARPSHTSQYLCASSEAQRSSFREDTQYFGPGTRLTVL.

The chain is built from TRBV5-1 and TRBJ2-1, with D perhaps matching TRBD2 (6 bases). The V end lost 2 bases, the J end lost 6 bases, and 15 bases lay between the germline ends. The germline CDR1 and CDR2 sequences are SGHRS and YFSETQ. The CDR3 covers 15 residues. CDR3 amino acids: CASSFGGAPRNEQFF. The CDR3 nucleotides are TGCGCCAGCAGCTTCGGAGGGGCTCCTCGCAATGAGCAGTTCTTC.